This paragraph covers one TCR beta chain sequence. The CDR3 extends over 14 amino acids. J gave up 6 bases and V 4 bases, and 1 base lay outside the gene matches. CDR1 and CDR2 from the germline V gene are SGHRS and YFSETQ. The data were obtained in a study of OX40 agonist ivuxolimab in advanced cancers. The repertoire was sequenced with immunoSEQ multiplex PCR; TCRdb's copy has only in-frame clones and lacks some. The sample lists 25,000 or so clones; 60% to 85% were seen once. This chain links TRBV5-1 with TRBJ1-6; 10 nucleotides match TRBD1. The TCR sequence derives from an adult with an advanced solid tumor such as melanoma, head and neck, liver or kidney cancer. Sequencing was performed on CD4+ or CD8+ T cells sorted from blood, taken in a trial of the OX40 agonist ivuxolimab. The CDR3, as DNA: TGCGCCAGCAGCCGGGACAGGGGTAATTCACCCCTCCACTTT. Protein sequence: CASSRDRGNSPLHF.